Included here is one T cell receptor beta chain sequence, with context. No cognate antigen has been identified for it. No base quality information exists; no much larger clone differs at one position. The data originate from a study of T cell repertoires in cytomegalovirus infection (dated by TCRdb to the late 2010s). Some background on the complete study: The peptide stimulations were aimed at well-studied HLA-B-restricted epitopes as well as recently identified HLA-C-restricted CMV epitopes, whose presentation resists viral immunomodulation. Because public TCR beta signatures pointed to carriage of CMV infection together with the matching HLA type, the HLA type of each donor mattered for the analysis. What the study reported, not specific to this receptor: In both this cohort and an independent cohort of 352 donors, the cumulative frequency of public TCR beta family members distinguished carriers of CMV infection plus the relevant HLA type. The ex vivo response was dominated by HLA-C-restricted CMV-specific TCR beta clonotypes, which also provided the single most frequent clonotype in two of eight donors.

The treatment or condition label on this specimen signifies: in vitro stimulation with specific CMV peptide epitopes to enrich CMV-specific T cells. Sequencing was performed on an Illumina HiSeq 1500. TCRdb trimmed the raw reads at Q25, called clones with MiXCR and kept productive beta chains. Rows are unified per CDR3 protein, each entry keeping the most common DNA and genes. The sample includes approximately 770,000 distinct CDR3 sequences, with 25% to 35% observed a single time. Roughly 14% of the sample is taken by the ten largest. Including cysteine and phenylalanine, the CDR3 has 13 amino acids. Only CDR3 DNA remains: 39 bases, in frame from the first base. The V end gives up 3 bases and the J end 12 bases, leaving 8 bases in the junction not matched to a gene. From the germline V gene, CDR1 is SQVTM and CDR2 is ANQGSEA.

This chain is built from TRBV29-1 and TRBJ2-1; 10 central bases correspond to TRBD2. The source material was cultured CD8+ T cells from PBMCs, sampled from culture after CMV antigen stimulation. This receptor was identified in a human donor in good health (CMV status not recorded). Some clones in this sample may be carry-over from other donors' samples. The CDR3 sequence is CSVDSGGPRGQFF. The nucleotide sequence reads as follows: TGCAGCGTTGATAGCGGGGGGCCGCGCGGGCAGTTCTTC.